Described below is a single TCR beta chain sequence and its context. The data stem from a study of blood T cell repertoires in COVID-19. Trimming cost V 4 bases and J 4 bases; bases outside gene matches: 8. The germline V gene has CDR1 SGHNT and CDR2 YYREEE (reference sequence). The CDR3 loop spans 14 amino acids. Clones were sequenced by immunoSEQ multiplex PCR, and TCRdb holds only the in-frame ones, with some missing. The table includes hundreds of thousands of clones, more than 75% detected once. The chain combines TRBV5-4 with TRBJ2-7, with 7 bases lining up with TRBD1. Specimen: peripheral blood. The sequence derives from a woman in her forties or fifties with COVID-19, enrolled during active disease. The CDR3 region is CASSPGQSVYEQYF. The DNA for the CDR3 is TGTGCCAGCAGCCCGGGACAGTCAGTGTACGAGCAGTACTTC.